These 5 T cell receptor beta chains share one sample of origin, sequenced in a study of blood T cells in healthy people across ages. Together with a sample-barcoded 5' primer, a J-beta primer mix was included in a second PCR lasting roughly 6 to 12 cycles. From the 5' RACE reads, TCRdb called clonotypes with MiXCR, one entry per CDR3 protein. The data show some 1.4 million distinct CDR3 sequences, approximately 40% seen once. Input material: blood. These TCRs come from a young woman in good health.

V gene TRBV11-1 combines with J gene TRBJ1-1; possible D gene TRBD1, 6 bases. Trimming took off 0 bases at V and 0 bases at J, with 17 bases between the two ends. Germline CDR1 and CDR2: SGHAT and FQDESV (reference sequence). The CDR3 is 18 amino acids. CDR3 nucleotide sequence: TGTGCCAGCAGCTTAGCGCGGGGGGCGCGGTATATGAACACTGAAGCTTTCTTT. Protein product: CASSLARGARYMNTEAFF.

This clonotype showed up just once. V usage is TRBV12-3 or TRBV12-4 and J usage is TRBJ2-1, with TRBD1 identical over 7 bases. Losses at the gene ends were 5 bases for V and 10 bases for J; bases not matched to a gene: 11. The CDR3 has 14 amino acids. CDR3 protein: CASSLFRQGHEQFF. The CDR3 DNA sequence: TGTGCCAGCAGTCTCTTCAGACAGGGCCACGAGCAGTTCTTC.

The chain uses TRBV20-1 and TRBJ2-5; 8 positions agree with TRBD2. Germline lookup yields CDR1 DFQATT and CDR2 SNEGSKA (reference sequence). The CDR3 runs 14 residues. Trimming cost V 2 bases and J 11 bases; bases outside gene matches: 13. The CDR3 spells CSARRGSGMGEQYF. The CDR3 DNA is TGCAGTGCTAGACGGGGTAGCGGGATGGGTGAGCAGTACTTC.

The chain links TRBV21-1 to TRBJ2-4; the table's D call of TRBD1 was not tested on the DNA. TRBV21-1 is listed as a pseudogene. There are 14 residues in the CDR3. CDR3 sequence reads: CASFRQTAYDIQYF. The CDR3 nucleotides are TGTGCCAGCTTTCGCCAGACAGCCTATGACATTCAGTACTTC.

This chain joins TRBV20-1 and TRBJ1-1; D not resolved. Germline values: CDR1 DFQATT, CDR2 SNEGSKA (reference sequence). The V and J ends lost 1 base and 3 bases respectively, with 12 bases between them. The CDR3 has 14 residues. CDR3 sequence reads: CSARGLPADTEAFF. In DNA form, the CDR3 reads TGCAGTGCTAGAGGCCTGCCAGCCGACACTGAAGCTTTCTTT.